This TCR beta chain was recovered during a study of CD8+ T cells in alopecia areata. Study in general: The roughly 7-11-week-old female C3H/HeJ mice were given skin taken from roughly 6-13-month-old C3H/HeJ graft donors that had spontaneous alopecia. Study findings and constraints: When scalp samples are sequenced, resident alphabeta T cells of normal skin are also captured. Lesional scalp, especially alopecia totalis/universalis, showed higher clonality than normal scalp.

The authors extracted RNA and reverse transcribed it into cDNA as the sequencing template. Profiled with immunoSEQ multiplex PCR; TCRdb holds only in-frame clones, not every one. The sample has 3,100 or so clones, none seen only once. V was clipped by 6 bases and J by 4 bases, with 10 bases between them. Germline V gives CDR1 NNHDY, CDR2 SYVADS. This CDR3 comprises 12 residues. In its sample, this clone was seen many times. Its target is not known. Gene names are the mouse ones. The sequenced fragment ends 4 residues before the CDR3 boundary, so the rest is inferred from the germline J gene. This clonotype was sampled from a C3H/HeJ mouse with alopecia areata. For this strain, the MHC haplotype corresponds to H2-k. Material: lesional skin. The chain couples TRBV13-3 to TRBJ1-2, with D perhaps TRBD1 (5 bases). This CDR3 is CASNLGGSDYTF. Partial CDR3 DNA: TGTGCCAGCAACCTGGGGGGCTCC.